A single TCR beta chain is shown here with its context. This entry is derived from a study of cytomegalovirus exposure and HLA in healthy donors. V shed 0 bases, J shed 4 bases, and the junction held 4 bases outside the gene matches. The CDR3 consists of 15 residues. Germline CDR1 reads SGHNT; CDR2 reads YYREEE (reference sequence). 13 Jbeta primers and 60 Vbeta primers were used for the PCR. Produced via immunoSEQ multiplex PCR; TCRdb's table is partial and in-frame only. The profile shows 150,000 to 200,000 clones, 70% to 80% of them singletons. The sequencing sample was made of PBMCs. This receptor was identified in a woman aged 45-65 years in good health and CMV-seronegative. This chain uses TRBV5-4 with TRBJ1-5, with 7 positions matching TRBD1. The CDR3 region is CASSLGGTENQPQHF. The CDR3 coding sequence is TGTGCCAGCAGCTTGGGTGGGACAGAGAATCAGCCCCAGCATTTT.